Given below is one T cell receptor (beta chain) in context. Its antigen remains unidentified. The data were taken from a study of blood T cells in healthy people across ages. Study outcomes and limitations: Estimates of total diversity, which came from one million sequenced T cells, were considered to be underestimates.

Primed by a sample-barcoded 5' primer and a J-beta primer mix, a second PCR proceeded for about 6 to 11 cycles. In TCRdb, the 5' RACE reads were re-called with MiXCR into one record per CDR3 protein. Of fewer than 1,000,000 distinct CDR3 sequences in the sample, more than 40% were seen once. CDR1 and CDR2 (germline): MNHNY, SVGAGI (reference sequence). V was clipped by 6 bases and J by 13 bases; unmatched bases: 21. This CDR3 spans 16 amino acids. This rearrangement joins TRBV6-6 to TRBJ2-1; 7 nucleotides line up with TRBD2. Sequenced material: blood. The sequence derives from a man aged 55-75 years in good health. The CDR3 sequence is CASSSGGGGDSETQFF. For the CDR3, the DNA is TGTGCCAGCAGCTCAGGTGGGGGGGGGGATTCGGAGACCCAGTTCTTC.